This T cell receptor beta chain was identified in a study of blood T cell repertoires in COVID-19. Whole-study context: Acute-phase and convalescent COVID-19 samples originated in the United States, Italy and Spain. Sources were T cells, B-cell-depleted T cells, or PBMCs; the material itself was cDNA or gDNA.

CDR3 length equals 13 residues. In germline, CDR1 is SGHTA, CDR2 FQGNSA. V gave up 5 bases and J gave up 9 bases, with 13 bases separating them. In the original processing: Using reference gene primer amplification, nucleated cell counts were estimated. Here immunoSEQ multiplex PCR was the method, and the copy in TCRdb shows in-frame clones only, minus some. The V and J calls and clone size are taken from that table; D and trimming were inferred from the DNA. The sample records tens of thousands of clones, approximately 85% being singletons. This TCR derives from a middle-aged man with active COVID-19. The sequenced sample consisted of peripheral blood. J is TRBJ2-2 and V is TRBV7-2, with D possibly TRBD1 on 5 matching bases. In DNA, the CDR3 is TGTGCCAGCAGCCCTAAAGGACAAAGGGAGCTGTTTTTT. Its protein is CASSPKGQRELFF.